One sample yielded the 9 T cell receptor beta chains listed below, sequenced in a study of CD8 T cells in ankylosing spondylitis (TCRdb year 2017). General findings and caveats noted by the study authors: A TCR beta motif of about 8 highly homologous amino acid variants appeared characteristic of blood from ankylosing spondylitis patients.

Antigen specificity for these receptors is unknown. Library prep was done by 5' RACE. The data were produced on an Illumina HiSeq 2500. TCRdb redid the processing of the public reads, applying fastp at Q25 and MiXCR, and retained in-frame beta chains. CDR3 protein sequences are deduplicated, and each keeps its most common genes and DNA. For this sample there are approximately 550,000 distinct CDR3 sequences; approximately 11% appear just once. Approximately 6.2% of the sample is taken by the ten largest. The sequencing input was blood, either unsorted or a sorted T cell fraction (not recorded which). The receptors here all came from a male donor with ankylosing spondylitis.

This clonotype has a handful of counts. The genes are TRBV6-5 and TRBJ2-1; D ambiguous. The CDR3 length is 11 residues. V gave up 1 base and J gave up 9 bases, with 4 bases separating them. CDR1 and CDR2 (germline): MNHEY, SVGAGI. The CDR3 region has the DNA TGTGCCAGCAGTTACTTCGGTGAGCAGTTCTTC. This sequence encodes CASSYFGEQFF.

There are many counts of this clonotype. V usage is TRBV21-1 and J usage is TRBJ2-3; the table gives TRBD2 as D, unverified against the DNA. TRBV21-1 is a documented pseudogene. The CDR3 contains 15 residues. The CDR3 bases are TGTGCCAGCAGCCCCCCGGGACTGAGCACAGATACGCAGTATTTT. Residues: CASSPPGLSTDTQYF.

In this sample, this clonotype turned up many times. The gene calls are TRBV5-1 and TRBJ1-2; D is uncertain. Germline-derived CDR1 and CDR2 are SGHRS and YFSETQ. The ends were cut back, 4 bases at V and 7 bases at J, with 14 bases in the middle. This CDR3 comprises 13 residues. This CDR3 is CASSDPSKGGYTF. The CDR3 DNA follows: TGCGCCAGCAGCGACCCTTCGAAGGGTGGCTACACCTTC.

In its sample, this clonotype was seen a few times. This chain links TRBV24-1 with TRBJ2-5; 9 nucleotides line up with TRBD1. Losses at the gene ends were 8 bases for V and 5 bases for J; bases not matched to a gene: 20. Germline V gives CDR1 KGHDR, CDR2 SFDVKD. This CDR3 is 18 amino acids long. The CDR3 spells CATTRQGRDRVRQETQYF. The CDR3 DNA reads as TGTGCCACCACCCGTCAGGGACGGGACAGGGTTAGGCAGGAGACCCAGTACTTC.

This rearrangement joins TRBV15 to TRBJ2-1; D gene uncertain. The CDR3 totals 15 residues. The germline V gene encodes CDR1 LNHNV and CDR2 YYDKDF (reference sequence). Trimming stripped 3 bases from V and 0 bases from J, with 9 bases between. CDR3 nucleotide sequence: TGTGCCACCAGCAGCTTTCAGGACTCCTACAATGAGCAGTTCTTC. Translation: CATSSFQDSYNEQFF. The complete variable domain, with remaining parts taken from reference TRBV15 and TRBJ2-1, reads DAMVIQNPRYQVTQFGKPVTLSCSQTLNHNVMYWYQQKSSQAPKLLFHYYDKDFNNEADTPDNFQSRRPNTSFCFLDIRSPGLGDTAMYLCATSSFQDSYNEQFFGPGTRLTVL.

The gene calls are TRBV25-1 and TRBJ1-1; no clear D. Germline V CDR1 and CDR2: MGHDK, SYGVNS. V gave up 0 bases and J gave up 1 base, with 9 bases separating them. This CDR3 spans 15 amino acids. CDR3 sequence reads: CASSEYERENTEAFF. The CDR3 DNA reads TGTGCCAGCAGTGAATATGAGCGAGAGAACACTGAAGCTTTCTTT.

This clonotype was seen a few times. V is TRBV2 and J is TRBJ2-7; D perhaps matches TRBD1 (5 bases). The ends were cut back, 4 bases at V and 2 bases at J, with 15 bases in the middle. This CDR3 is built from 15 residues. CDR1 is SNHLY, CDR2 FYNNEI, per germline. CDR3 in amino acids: CASSGLGQGPYEQYF. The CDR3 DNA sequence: TGTGCCAGCAGTGGATTGGGGCAGGGCCCCTACGAGCAGTACTTC. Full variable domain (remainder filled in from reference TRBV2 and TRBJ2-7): EPEVTQTPSHQVTQMGQEVILRCVPISNHLYFYWYRQILGQKVEFLVSFYNNEISEKSEIFDDQFSVERPDGSNFTLKIRSTKLEDSAMYFCASSGLGQGPYEQYFGPGTRLTVT.

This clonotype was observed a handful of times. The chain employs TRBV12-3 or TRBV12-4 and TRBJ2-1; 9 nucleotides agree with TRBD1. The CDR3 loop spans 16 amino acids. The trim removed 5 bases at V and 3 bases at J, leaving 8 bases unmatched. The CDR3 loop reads CASSPYRGRSYNEQFF. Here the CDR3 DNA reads TGTGCCAGCAGTCCCTACAGGGGGCGAAGCTACAATGAGCAGTTCTTC.

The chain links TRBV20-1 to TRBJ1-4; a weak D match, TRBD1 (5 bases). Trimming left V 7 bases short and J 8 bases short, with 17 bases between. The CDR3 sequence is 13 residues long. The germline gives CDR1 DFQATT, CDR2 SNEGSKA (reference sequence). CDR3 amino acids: CSVPGRIREKLFF. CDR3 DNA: TGCAGTGTTCCGGGACGTATCCGGGAAAAACTGTTTTTT.